These 16 T cell receptor beta chains were all obtained from the same sample, sequenced in a study of blood T cell repertoires in COVID-19. Some clones are missing from TCRdb's copy, which holds only in-frame ones; the method was immunoSEQ multiplex PCR. The sample lists some 370,000 clones; about 89% were seen once. The sample consisted of peripheral blood. The receptor source for this set is a woman aged 25 to 39 with COVID-19, enrolled during active disease.

The chain uses TRBV15 and TRBJ2-4, with 12 bases matching TRBD1. The CDR3 length is 18 residues. V was pared by 4 bases and J by 1 base, with 8 bases of the junction left unmatched. The germline CDR1 and CDR2 sequences are LNHNV and YYDKDF (reference sequence). The CDR3 nucleotides read TGTGCCACCAGCATCGGGACAGGGGGCATCCTTGCCAAAAACATTCAGTACTTC. Its translation: CATSIGTGGILAKNIQYF.

V is TRBV30 and J is TRBJ2-7; no reliable D call. The tail of the sequence fits TRBJ2-5 better, so the J call may be wrong. The V gene's germline CDR1 is GTSNPN and CDR2 SVGIG (reference sequence). The CDR3 runs to 11 residues. The CDR3 region is CAWTEQETQYF. As DNA, the CDR3 is TGTGCCTGGACGGAGCAAGAGACCCAGTACTTC.

The V and J genes are TRBV15 and TRBJ1-1, with unresolved D. The CDR3 loop spans 17 amino acids. V was cut by 1 base and J by 4 bases, with 19 bases left in between. Germline loops: CDR1 LNHNV, CDR2 YYDKDF (reference sequence). CDR3 DNA: TGTGCCACCAGCAGAGCGGACGCACCTCGCCGGGGCACTGAAGCTTTCTTT. Protein: CATSRADAPRRGTEAFF.

This sequence joins TRBV4-3 and TRBJ2-2; D perhaps matches TRBD1 (6 bases). Germline V gene sequence: CDR1 LGHNA, CDR2 YSLEER. V lost 2 bases and J 0 bases, leaving 10 bases between the germline ends. This CDR3 has 16 amino acids. The CDR3 spells CASSQLGGANTGELFF. Written as DNA, the CDR3 is TGCGCCAGCAGCCAATTAGGGGGAGCGAACACCGGGGAGCTGTTTTTT.

The V and J genes are TRBV5-6 and TRBJ2-1; the match to TRBD2 covers 11 bases. The CDR3 is 12 residues long. With V trimmed by 4 bases and J by 15 bases, 6 bases remained unmatched. Germline assignment: CDR1 SGHDT and CDR2 YYEEEE. In nucleotides, the CDR3 is TGTGCCAGCAGCGTAGCGGGAGGGCCACGGTTCTTC. It codes for CASSVAGGPRFF. Full variable domain (remainder filled in from reference TRBV5-6 and TRBJ2-1): DAGVTQSPTHLIKTRGQQVTLRCSPKSGHDTVSWYQQALGQGPQFIFQYYEEEERQRGNFPDRFSGHQFPNYSSELNVNALLLGDSALYLCASSVAGGPRFFGPGTRLTVL.

The CDR3 region has the DNA TGTGCCAGCAGCCCTCACTCCGGGACTGGGGGGGGCTACACCTTC. It translates to CASSPHSGTGGGYTF. The chain employs TRBV28 and TRBJ1-2, with D tentatively TRBD1 (5 bases). V lost 6 bases and J lost 8, with 22 bases in between. The CDR3 extends over 15 amino acids. Germline V gene lookup returns CDR1 MDHEN and CDR2 SYDVKM.

The rearrangement links TRBV3-1 (or the pseudogene TRBV3-2) to TRBJ2-7; no definite D call. Trimming removed 4 bases from V and 0 bases from J, with 19 bases in between. Germline V gene sequence: CDR1 LGHDT, CDR2 YNNKEL (reference sequence). The CDR3 sequence is 17 residues long. The CDR3 DNA reads as TGTGCCAGCAGCCCCCGACGCTCGCGGTTCAGCTCCTACGAGCAGTACTTC. This encodes CASSPRRSRFSSYEQYF.

The chain is built from TRBV9 and TRBJ2-1, with TRBD2 matching over 10 bases. The CDR3 is 15 amino acids. V lost 3 bases, J lost 8 bases, and 8 bases stayed unmatched. The germline CDR1 and CDR2 sequences are SGDLS and YYNGEE. The CDR3 region has the DNA TGTGCCAGCAGCGAACTAGCGGGGTCTGACGATGAGCAGTTCTTC. Translation gives CASSELAGSDDEQFF.

The V and J genes are TRBV27 and TRBJ1-1; perhaps TRBD1 as D (6 bases). V was cut by 5 bases and J by 2 bases, with 9 bases left in between. The CDR3 length is 13 residues. Germline loops: CDR1 MNHEY, CDR2 SMNVEV (reference sequence). CDR3: CASSRTVNTEAFF. The CDR3 DNA is TGTGCCAGCAGTAGGACAGTCAACACTGAAGCTTTCTTT.

The chain links TRBV9 to TRBJ1-5, with a tentative D call TRBD1 (5 bases). With 4 bases removed from V and 7 bases from J, the gap between germline ends came to 18 bases. The V gene's germline CDR1 is SGDLS and CDR2 YYNGEE. There are 15 residues in the CDR3. CDR3 sequence: CASSPSLGGAQPQHF. The CDR3, as DNA: TGTGCCAGCAGCCCTTCCCTGGGCGGGGCCCAGCCCCAGCATTTT.

The V gene is TRBV24-1, the J gene TRBJ2-1; 13 positions agree with TRBD2. The germline gives CDR1 KGHDR, CDR2 SFDVKD. The CDR3 runs to 18 residues. J gave up 7 bases and V 3 bases, and 11 bases lay outside the gene matches. CDR3 nucleotide sequence: TGTGCCACCAGTGATGAAAGGACTAGCGGGAGTTCTGCTAATGAGCAGTTCTTC. Its translation is CATSDERTSGSSANEQFF.

V and J are TRBV19 and TRBJ1-1; 7 bases line up with TRBD1. The CDR3 runs to 15 residues. The V gene's germline CDR1 is LNHDA and CDR2 SQIVND (reference sequence). V gave up 5 bases and J gave up 1 base; unmatched junction bases: 7. The DNA for the CDR3 is TGTGCCAGTAGTCCACGGACAGGTTCGAACACTGAAGCTTTCTTT. This codes for CASSPRTGSNTEAFF.

As concerns this clone: Additional DNA sequences in this sample encode the identical CDR3. V usage is TRBV2 and J usage is TRBJ1-5, with D tentatively TRBD1 (5 bases). Germline V gene sequence: CDR1 SNHLY, CDR2 FYNNEI. V lost 3 bases to trimming and J lost 4 bases, with 10 bases between them. The CDR3 sequence is 14 residues long. CDR3 DNA: TGTGCCAGCAGTGATAGACGGGGGAATCAGCCCCAGCATTTT. It encodes CASSDRRGNQPQHF.

This chain uses TRBV7-2 with TRBJ1-5; no clear D. Germline values: CDR1 SGHTA, CDR2 FQGNSA. The CDR3 runs to 13 residues. The germline V and J ends were trimmed by 5 bases and 4 bases, with 9 bases remaining between them. Written as DNA, the CDR3 is TGTGCCAGCAGCCCCAACAGAAATCAGCCCCAGCATTTT. It is translated as CASSPNRNQPQHF.

This clone was detected many times. The rearrangement joins TRBV6-2 or TRBV6-3 to TRBJ2-7; D gene uncertain. The V gene lost 0 bases and the J gene lost 4 bases, with 7 bases spanning the gap. Germline assignment: CDR1 MNHEY and CDR2 SVGEGT. The CDR3 is 13 residues long. The CDR3 region is CASSYSLNYEQYF. The CDR3 region has the DNA TGTGCCAGCAGTTACTCACTGAATTACGAGCAGTACTTC.

This sequence joins TRBV9 and TRBJ1-5; the D is unclear. Germline values: CDR1 SGDLS, CDR2 YYNGEE. V was cut by 0 bases and J by 3 bases, with 10 bases left in between. CDR3 length: 15 residues. The DNA for the CDR3 is TGTGCCAGCAGCGTAGATATAGGAGACAATCAGCCCCAGCATTTT. Protein sequence: CASSVDIGDNQPQHF.